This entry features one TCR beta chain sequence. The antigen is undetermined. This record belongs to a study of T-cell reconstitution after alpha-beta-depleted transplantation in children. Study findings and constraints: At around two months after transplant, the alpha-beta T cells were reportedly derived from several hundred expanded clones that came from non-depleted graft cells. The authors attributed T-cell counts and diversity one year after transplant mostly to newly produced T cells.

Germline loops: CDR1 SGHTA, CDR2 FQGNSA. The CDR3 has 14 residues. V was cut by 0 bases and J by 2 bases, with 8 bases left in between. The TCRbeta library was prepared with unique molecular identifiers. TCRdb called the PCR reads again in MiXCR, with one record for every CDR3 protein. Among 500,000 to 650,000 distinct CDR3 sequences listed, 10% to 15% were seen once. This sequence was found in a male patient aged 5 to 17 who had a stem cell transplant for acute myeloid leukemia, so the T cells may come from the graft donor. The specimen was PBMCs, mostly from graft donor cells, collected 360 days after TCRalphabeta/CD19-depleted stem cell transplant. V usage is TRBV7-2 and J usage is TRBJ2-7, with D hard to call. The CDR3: CASSLAVTTYEQYF. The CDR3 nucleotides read TGTGCCAGCAGCTTAGCGGTCACTACCTACGAGCAGTACTTC.